The source of this T cell receptor (beta chain) is a study of cytomegalovirus exposure and HLA in healthy donors. A multiplex PCR was run with 60 Vbeta primers and 13 Jbeta primers. Only in-frame clones appear in the TCRdb table, and some are missing; sequencing was by immunoSEQ multiplex PCR. The sample lists around 170,000 clones, 82% occurring once. With 10 bases clipped from V and 3 bases from J, the junction kept 16 bases outside the gene matches. The CDR3 loop spans 18 amino acids. The germline V gene encodes CDR1 MDHEN and CDR2 SYDVKM. This TCR was sampled from a woman between 18 and 29 years old in good health and CMV-seronegative. The chain carries TRBV28 and TRBJ2-2; 11 bases match TRBD2. Sequencing was performed on PBMCs. The CDR3 here is CATDHRSGRAIYTGELFF. Written as DNA, the CDR3 is TGTGCCACCGACCACCGTAGCGGGAGGGCCATATACACCGGGGAGCTGTTTTTT.